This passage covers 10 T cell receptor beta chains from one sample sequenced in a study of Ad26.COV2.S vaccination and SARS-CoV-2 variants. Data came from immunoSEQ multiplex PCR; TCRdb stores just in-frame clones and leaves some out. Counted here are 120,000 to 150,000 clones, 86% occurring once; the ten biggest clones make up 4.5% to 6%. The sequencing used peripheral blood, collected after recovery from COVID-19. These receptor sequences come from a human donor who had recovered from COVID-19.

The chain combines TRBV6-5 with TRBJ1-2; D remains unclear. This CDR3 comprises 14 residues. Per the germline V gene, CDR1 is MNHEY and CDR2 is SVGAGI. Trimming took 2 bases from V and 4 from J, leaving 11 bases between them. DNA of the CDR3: TGTGCCAGCAGTTACAAAGGCAGGCCCTATGGCTACACCTTC. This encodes CASSYKGRPYGYTF.

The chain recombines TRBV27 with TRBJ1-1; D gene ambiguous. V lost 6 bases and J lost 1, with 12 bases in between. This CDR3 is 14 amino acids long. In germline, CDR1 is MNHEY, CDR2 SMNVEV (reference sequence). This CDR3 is CASSWGGENTEAFF. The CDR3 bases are TGTGCCAGCAGCTGGGGAGGTGAGAACACTGAAGCTTTCTTT.

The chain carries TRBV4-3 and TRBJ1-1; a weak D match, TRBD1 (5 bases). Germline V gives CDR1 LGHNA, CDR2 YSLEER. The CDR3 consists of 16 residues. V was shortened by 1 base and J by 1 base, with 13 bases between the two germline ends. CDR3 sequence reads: CASSQGGTGTNTEAFF. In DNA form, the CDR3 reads TGCGCCAGCAGCCAAGGGGGGACCGGCACGAACACTGAAGCTTTCTTT.

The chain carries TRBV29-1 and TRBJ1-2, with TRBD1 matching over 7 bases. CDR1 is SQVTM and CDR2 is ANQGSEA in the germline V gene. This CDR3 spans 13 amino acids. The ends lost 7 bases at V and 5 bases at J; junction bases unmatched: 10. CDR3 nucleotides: TGCAGCGGAGAACCGGGACAGAGTTATGGCTACACCTTC. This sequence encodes CSGEPGQSYGYTF.

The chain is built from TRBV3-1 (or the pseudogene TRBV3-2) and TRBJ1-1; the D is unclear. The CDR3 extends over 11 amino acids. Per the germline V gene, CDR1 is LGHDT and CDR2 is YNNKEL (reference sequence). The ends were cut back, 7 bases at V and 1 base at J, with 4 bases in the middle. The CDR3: CASMGNTEAFF. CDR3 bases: TGTGCCAGCATGGGGAACACTGAAGCTTTCTTT.

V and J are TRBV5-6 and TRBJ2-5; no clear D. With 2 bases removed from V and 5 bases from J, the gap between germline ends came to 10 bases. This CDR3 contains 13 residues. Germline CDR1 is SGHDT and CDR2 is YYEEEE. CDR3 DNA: TGTGCCAGCAGCTTCGGCCTAGGGGAGACCCAGTACTTC. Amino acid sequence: CASSFGLGETQYF.

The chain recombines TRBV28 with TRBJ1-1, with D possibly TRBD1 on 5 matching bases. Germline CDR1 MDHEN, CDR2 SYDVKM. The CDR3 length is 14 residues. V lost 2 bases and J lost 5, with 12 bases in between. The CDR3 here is CASSLRGSGTEAFF. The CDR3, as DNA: TGTGCCAGCAGTTTAAGGGGAAGTGGAACTGAAGCTTTCTTT. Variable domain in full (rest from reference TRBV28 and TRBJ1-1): DVKVTQSSRYLVKRTGEKVFLECVQDMDHENMFWYRQDPGLGLRLIYFSYDVKMKEKGDIPEGYSVSREKKERFSLILESASTNQTSMYLCASSLRGSGTEAFFGQGTRLTVV.

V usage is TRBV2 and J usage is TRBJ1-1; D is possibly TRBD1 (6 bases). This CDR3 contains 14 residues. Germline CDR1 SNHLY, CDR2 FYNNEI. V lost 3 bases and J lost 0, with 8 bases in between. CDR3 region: CASSEGGLNTEAFF. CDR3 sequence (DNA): TGTGCCAGCAGTGAGGGGGGGCTGAACACTGAAGCTTTCTTT.

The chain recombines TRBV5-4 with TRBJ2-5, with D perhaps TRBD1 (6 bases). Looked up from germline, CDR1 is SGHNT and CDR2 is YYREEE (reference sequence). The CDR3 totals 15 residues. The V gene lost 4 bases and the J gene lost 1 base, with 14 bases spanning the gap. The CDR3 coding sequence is TGTGCCAGCAGCACCCAGGGGTCTGGCCAAGAGACCCAGTACTTC. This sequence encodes CASSTQGSGQETQYF.

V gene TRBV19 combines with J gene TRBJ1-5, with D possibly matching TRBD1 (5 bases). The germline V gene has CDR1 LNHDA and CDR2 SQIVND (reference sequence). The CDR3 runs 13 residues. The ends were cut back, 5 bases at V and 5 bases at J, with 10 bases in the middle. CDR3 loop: CASSLRVHQPQHF. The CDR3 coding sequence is TGTGCCAGTAGTCTCAGGGTGCATCAGCCCCAGCATTTT.